A selection of T cell receptor beta chains follows, all from one sample in a study of cytomegalovirus exposure and HLA in healthy donors. Here immunoSEQ multiplex PCR was the method, and the copy in TCRdb shows in-frame clones only, minus some. The sample holds around 170,000 clones, less than 90% seen once. The specimen was PBMCs. The receptors originated from a boy aged 2 to 9 in good health and CMV-seronegative. The CDR3 runs from the conserved cysteine through the conserved F or W. A D gene is named only where the DNA matches it firmly. Rows give clone size only sometimes, using once, few, many, or a class for an expanded clone.

>13|TRBJ1-2|.|.|TRBV2
CASRPGGGYGYTF
TGTGCCAGCAGACCCGGGGGGGGGTATGGCTACACCTTC
>17|TRBJ1-2|.|TRBD1|TRBV9
CASSVSLPDRGDYGYTF
TGTGCCAGCAGCGTATCACTCCCCGACAGGGGTGACTATGGCTACACCTTC
>16|TRBJ2-7|.|TRBD1|TRBV4-2
CASSQPPGQHSYEQYF
TGTGCCAGCAGCCAACCACCGGGACAGCACTCCTACGAGCAGTACTTC
>14|TRBJ2-3|.|TRBD2|TRBV2
CASTSGRGTDTQYF
TGTGCCAGCACGAGCGGGAGGGGCACAGATACGCAGTATTTT
>15|TRBJ2-1|.|TRBD1|TRBV5-6
CASSLLGTVYNEQFF
TGTGCCAGCAGCTTGCTGGGGACAGTTTACAATGAGCAGTTCTTC
>17|TRBJ2-1|.|TRBD2|TRBV7-9
CASSFNSGTSLYNEQFF
TGTGCCAGCAGCTTCAACTCCGGGACTAGCCTCTACAATGAGCAGTTCTTC
>15|TRBJ1-1|.|.|TRBV5-1
CASSLEGTGGTEAFF
TGCGCCAGCAGCTTGGAGGGGACGGGAGGGACTGAAGCTTTCTTT
>14|TRBJ2-2|.|.|TRBV11-3
CASSSSTVTGELFF
TGTGCCAGCAGCTCCTCGACTGTCACCGGGGAGCTGTTTTTT
>10|TRBJ2-7|.|.|TRBV27
CASGNYEQYF
TGTGCCAGCGGCAACTACGAGCAGTACTTC
>14|TRBJ2-1|.|.|TRBV4-1
CASSQEARYNEQFF
TGCGCCAGCAGCCAAGAGGCCCGTTACAATGAGCAGTTCTTC
>15|TRBJ2-2|.|.|TRBV14
CASSQRGGNTGELFF
TGTGCCAGCAGCCAAAGGGGCGGGAACACCGGGGAGCTGTTTTTT
>16|TRBJ2-2|.|.|TRBV19
CASSAALRRDTGELFF
TGTGCCAGTAGTGCCGCCCTTAGACGGGACACCGGGGAGCTGTTTTTT
>15|TRBJ2-1|.|TRBD2|TRBV7-2
CASSLGSGVYNEQFF
TGTGCCAGCAGCTTAGGTAGCGGGGTCTACAATGAGCAGTTCTTC
>16|TRBJ1-1|.|TRBD1|TRBV5-1
CASSLATGRSVTEAFF
TGCGCCAGCAGCTTGGCGACAGGGAGGTCGGTCACTGAAGCTTTCTTT
>14|TRBJ2-3|.|.|TRBV6-6
CASTIAASTDTQYF
TGTGCCAGCACCATAGCGGCTAGCACAGATACGCAGTATTTT
>17|TRBJ1-2|.|TRBD1|TRBV15
CATSRDRPTGAPYGYTF
TGTGCCACCAGCAGAGATCGACCGACAGGGGCACCCTATGGCTACACCTTC
>13|TRBJ2-7|once|.|TRBV4-1
CASSQDPGDEQYF
TGCGCCAGCAGCCAGGACCCGGGGGACGAGCAGTACTTC
>18|TRBJ2-3|.|.|TRBV6-4
CASSDSVHCDRSMDTQYF
TGTGCCAGCAGTGACTCGGTTCATTGCGACAGGTCCATGGATACGCAGTATTTT
>17|TRBJ2-1|few|TRBD2|TRBV5-1
CASSLGQSGSSYNEQFF
TGCGCCAGCAGCTTGGGACAGAGCGGGAGCTCCTACAATGAGCAGTTCTTC
>14|TRBJ2-5|.|.|TRBV5-1
CASSRTASQETQYF
TGCGCCAGCAGTAGGACAGCTTCCCAAGAGACCCAGTACTTC
>14|TRBJ2-7|few|TRBD2|TRBV14
CASSQSWGGYEQYF
TGTGCCAGCAGCCAATCTTGGGGGGGCTACGAGCAGTACTTC
>17|TRBJ2-2|.|.|TRBV4-1
CASSQRRTGSYTGELFF
TGCGCCAGCAGCCAAAGAAGGACCGGGAGTTACACCGGGGAGCTGTTTTTT
>16|TRBJ2-3|.|TRBD2|TRBV5-1
CASSRGLAASTDTQYF
TGCGCCAGCAGCCGCGGACTAGCGGCTAGCACAGATACGCAGTATTTT
>12|TRBJ1-2|.|.|TRBV29-1
CSVFHLENGYTF
TGCAGCGTCTTTCATCTGGAGAATGGCTACACCTTC
>15|TRBJ2-3|once|.|TRBV5-1
CASSLGAGHTDTQYF
TGCGCCAGCAGCTTGGGAGCGGGACACACAGATACGCAGTATTTT
>14|TRBJ2-7|once|TRBD1|TRBV30
CAWNPGQGAREQYF
TGTGCCTGGAATCCGGGACAGGGGGCTCGCGAGCAGTACTTC
>15|TRBJ2-2|.|TRBD2|TRBV11-2
CASSSRLAGTGELFF
TGTGCCAGCAGCTCTAGACTAGCGGGAACCGGGGAGCTGTTTTTT
>13|TRBJ2-1|.|.|TRBV9
CASSVEAGYEQFF
TGTGCCAGCAGCGTAGAAGCAGGGTATGAGCAGTTCTTC
>15|TRBJ2-1|.|.|TRBV5-4
CASSLFFSRYNEQFF
TGTGCCAGCAGCTTGTTCTTTTCCAGGTACAATGAGCAGTTCTTC
>11|TRBJ1-2|.|.|TRBV28
CASSFDLRTIF
TGTGCCAGCAGTTTTGATCTCAGAACCATCTTC
>13|TRBJ2-2|.|TRBD2|TRBV6-5
CASAGGWTGELFF
TGTGCCAGCGCGGGGGGATGGACCGGGGAGCTGTTTTTT
>14|TRBJ2-3|.|.|TRBV5-8
CASSFYLVTDTQYF
TGTGCCAGCAGCTTTTACCTAGTAACAGATACGCAGTATTTT
>15|TRBJ2-1|.|TRBD2|TRBV28
CASSQSGSFYNEQFF
TGTGCCAGCAGCCAAAGCGGGAGCTTCTACAATGAGCAGTTCTTC
>15|TRBJ2-5|.|TRBD2|TRBV2
CASRLAGEGGETQYF
TGTGCCAGCAGGCTAGCGGGAGAGGGGGGGGAGACCCAGTACTTC
>13|TRBJ2-1|.|.|TRBV29-1
CSVGASKYKEQFF
TGCAGCGTTGGAGCTAGCAAGTACAAGGAGCAGTTCTTC
>20|TRBJ2-6|.|.|TRBV5-1
CASRFTMGLALDSGANVLTF
TGCGCCAGCAGATTTACAATGGGACTGGCCCTAGACTCTGGGGCCAACGTCCTGACTTTC
>16|TRBJ2-1|.|.|TRBV7-3
CASSLTDWQGYNEQFF
TGTGCCAGCAGCTTAACGGACTGGCAAGGGTACAATGAGCAGTTCTTC
>15|TRBJ2-2|.|.|TRBV11-3
CASSTKETRTGELFF
TGTGCCAGCAGCACAAAGGAAACGAGGACCGGGGAGCTGTTTTTT